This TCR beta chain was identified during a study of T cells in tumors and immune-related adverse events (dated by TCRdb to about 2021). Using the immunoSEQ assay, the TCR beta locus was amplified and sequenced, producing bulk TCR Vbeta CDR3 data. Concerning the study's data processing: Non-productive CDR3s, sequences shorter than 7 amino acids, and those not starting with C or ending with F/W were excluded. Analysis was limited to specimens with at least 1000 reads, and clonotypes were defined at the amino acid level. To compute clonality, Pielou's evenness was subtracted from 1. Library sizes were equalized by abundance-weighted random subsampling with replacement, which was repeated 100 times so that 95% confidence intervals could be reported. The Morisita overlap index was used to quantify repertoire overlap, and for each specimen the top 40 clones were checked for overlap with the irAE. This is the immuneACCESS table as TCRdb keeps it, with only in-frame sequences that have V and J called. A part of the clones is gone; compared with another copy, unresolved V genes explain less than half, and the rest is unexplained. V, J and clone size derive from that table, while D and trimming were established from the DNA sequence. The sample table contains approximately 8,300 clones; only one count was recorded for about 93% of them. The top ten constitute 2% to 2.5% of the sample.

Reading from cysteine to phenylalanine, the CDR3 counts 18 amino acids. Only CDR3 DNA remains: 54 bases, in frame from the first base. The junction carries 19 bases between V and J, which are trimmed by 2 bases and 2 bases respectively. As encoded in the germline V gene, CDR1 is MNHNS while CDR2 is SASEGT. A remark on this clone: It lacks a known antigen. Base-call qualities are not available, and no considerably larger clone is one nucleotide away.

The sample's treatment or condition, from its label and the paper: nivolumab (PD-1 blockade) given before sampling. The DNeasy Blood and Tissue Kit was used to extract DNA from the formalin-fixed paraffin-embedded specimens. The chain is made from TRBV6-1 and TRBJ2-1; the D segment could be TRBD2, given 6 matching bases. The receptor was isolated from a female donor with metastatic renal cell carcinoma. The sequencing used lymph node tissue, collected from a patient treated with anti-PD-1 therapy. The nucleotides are TGTGCCAGCAGTGAATCGGTCTCGGGAGCCCGAACCTACAATGAGCAGTTCTTC. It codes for CASSESVSGARTYNEQFF.